This TCR beta chain was found in a study of EBV T-cell therapy then PD-1 blockade in nasopharyngeal carcinoma. Using immunoSEQ multiplex PCR, the repertoire was profiled, and TCRdb retains in-frame clones only, with some absent. Seen here are roughly 20,000 clones, roughly 84% observed once, and the top ten hold around 30%. For this clone: Its antigen is not identified.

V lost 1 base and J lost 0, with 10 bases in between. The CDR3 extends over 16 amino acids. From germline, CDR1 is MNHNS and CDR2 SASEGT. The treatment here: AdE1-LMPpoly-expanded autologous EBV-specific T-cell therapy followed by anti-PD-1 nivolumab. This receptor was taken from a man between 40 and 49 years old with nasopharyngeal carcinoma. The chain is built from TRBV6-1 and TRBJ1-3, with D possibly TRBD1 on 5 matching bases. The sample in question was CD8+ T cells from blood, obtained at roughly day 33 from a patient whose treatment included autologous EBV-specific T cells and nivolumab. CDR3: CASSEDGGSSGNTIYF. In DNA form, the CDR3 reads TGTGCCAGCAGTGAAGATGGGGGAAGCTCTGGAAACACCATATATTTT.